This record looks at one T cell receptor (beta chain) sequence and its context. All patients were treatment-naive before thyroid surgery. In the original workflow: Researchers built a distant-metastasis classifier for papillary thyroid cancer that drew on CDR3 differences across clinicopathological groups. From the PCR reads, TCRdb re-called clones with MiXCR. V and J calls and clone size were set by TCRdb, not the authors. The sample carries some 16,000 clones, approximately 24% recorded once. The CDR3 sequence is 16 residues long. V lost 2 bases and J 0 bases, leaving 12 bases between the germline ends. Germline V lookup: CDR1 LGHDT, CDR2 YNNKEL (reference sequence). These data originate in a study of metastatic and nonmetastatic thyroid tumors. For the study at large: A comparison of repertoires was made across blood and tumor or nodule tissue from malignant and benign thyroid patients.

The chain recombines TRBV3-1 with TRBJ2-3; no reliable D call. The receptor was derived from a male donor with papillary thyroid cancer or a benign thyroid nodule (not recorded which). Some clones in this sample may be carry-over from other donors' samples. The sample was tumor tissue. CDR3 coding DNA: TGTGCCAGCAGCCAAACCGCCTTTACTAGCACAGATACGCAGTATTTT. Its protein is CASSQTAFTSTDTQYF.